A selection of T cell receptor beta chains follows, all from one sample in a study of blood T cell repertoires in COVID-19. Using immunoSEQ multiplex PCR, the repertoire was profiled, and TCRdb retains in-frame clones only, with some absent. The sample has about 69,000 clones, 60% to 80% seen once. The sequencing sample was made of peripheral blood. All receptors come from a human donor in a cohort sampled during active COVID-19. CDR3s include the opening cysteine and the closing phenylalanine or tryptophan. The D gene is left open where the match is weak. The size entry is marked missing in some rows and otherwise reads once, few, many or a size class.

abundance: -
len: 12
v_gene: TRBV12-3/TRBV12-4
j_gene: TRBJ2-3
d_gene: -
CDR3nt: TGTGCCAGCACCTTCCTCGGTGGTACGCAGTATTTT
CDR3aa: CASTFLGGTQYF

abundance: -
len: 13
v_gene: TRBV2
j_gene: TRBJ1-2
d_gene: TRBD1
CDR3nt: TGTGCCAGCAGGGGGGACAGGGCGTACGGCTACACCTTC
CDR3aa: CASRGDRAYGYTF

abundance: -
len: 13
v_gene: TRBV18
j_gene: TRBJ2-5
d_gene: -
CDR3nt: TGTGCCAGCTCACCCGGGAGCAGGGAGACCCAGTACTTC
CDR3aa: CASSPGSRETQYF

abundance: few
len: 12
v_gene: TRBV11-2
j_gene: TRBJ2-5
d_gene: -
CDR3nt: TGTGCCAGCAGCTTAGGTCAGGAGACCCAGTACTTC
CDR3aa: CASSLGQETQYF

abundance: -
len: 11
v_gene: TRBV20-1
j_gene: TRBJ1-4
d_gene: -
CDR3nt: TGCAGTGCCAGGCGGGTGGAAAAACTGTTTTTT
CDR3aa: CSARRVEKLFF

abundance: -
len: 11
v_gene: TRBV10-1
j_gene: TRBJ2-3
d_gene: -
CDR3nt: TGCGCCAGCAGCCCGGGAGATACGCAGTATTTT
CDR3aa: CASSPGDTQYF

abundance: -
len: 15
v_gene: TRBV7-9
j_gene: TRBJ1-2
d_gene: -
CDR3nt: TGTGCCAGCAGGGGCGGCGGGCTGGGAAACTATGGCTACACCTTC
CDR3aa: CASRGGGLGNYGYTF

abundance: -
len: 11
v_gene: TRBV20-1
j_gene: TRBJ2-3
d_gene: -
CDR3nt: TGCAGCGGACTTACCACAGATACGCAGTATTTT
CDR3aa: CSGLTTDTQYF

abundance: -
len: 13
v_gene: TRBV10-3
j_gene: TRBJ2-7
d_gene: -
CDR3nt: TGTGCCATCGGCCCTCCTAGCTCCTACGAGCAGTACTTC
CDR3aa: CAIGPPSSYEQYF

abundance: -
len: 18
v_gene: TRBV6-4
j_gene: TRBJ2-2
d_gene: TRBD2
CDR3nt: TGTGCCAGCAGTGACCCCTCCGGTGCGGGAGGATCCACCGGGGAGCTGTTTTTT
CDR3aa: CASSDPSGAGGSTGELFF

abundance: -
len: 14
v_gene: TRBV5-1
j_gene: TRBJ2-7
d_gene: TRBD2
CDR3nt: TGCGCCAGCAGAGCGGGGGCGAGCGGCTACGAGCAGTACTTC
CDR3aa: CASRAGASGYEQYF

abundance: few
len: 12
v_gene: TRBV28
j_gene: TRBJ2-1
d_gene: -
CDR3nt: TGTGCCAGCAGCCCCGACAGCGATGAGCAGTTCTTC
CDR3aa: CASSPDSDEQFF

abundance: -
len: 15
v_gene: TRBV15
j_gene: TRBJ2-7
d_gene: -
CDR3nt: TGTGCCACCAGCAGAGAGTCAGGACAGTCCCTCGAGCAGTACTTC
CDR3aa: CATSRESGQSLEQYF

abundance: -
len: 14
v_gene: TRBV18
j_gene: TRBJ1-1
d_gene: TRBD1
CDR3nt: TGTGCCAGCTCACCGGGACAGGGGAACACTGAAGCTTTCTTT
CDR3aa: CASSPGQGNTEAFF

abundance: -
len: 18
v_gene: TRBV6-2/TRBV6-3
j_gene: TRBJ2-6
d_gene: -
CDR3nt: TGTGCCAGCAGTTCCCCGGACAAGATCTACTCTGGGGCCAACGTCCTGACTTTC
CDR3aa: CASSSPDKIYSGANVLTF

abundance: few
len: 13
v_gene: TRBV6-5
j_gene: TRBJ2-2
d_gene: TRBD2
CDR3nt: TGTGCCAGCCTAGCGGGAGACACCGGGGAGCTGTTTTTT
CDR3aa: CASLAGDTGELFF